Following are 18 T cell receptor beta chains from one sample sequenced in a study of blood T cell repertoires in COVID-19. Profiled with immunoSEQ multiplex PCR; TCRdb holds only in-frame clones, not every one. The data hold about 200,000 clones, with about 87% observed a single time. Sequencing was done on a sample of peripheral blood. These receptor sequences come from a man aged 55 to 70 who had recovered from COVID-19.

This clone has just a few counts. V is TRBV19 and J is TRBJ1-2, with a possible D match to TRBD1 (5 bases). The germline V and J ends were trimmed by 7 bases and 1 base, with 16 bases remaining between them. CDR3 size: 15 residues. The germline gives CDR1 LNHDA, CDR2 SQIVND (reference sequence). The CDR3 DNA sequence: TGTGCCAGTACTCCTCAGGGTATGAGTAACTATGGCTACACCTTC. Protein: CASTPQGMSNYGYTF. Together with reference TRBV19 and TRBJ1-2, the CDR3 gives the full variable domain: DGGITQSPKYLFRKEGQNVTLSCEQNLNHDAMYWYRQDPGQGLRLIYYSQIVNDFQKGDIAEGYSVSREKKESFPLTVTSAQKNPTAFYLCASTPQGMSNYGYTFGSGTRLTVV.

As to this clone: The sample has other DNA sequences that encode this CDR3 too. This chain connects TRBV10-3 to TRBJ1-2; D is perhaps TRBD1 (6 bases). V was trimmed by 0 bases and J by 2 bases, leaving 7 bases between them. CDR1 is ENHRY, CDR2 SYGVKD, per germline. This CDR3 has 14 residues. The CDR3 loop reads CAISESGQNYGYTF. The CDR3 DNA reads TGTGCCATCAGTGAGTCTGGACAGAACTATGGCTACACCTTC.

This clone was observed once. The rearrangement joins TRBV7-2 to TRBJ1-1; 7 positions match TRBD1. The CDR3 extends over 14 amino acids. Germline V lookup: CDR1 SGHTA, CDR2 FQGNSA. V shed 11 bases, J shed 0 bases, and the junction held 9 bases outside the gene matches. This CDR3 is CALGTEPMNTEAFF. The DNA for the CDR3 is TGTGCCCTGGGGACAGAACCGATGAACACTGAAGCTTTCTTT.

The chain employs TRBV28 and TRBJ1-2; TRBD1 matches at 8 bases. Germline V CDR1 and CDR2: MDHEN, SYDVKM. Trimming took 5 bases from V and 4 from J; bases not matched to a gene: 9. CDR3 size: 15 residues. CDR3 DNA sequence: TGTGCCAGCAGTGTGGGGACAGGCAAATTCTATGGCTACACCTTC. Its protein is CASSVGTGKFYGYTF.

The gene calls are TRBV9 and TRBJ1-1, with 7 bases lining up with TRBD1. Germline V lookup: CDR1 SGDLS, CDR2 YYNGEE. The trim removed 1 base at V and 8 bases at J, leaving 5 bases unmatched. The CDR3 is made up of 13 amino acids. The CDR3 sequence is CASSVRTGVEAFF. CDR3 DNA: TGTGCCAGCAGCGTAAGGACAGGAGTAGAAGCTTTCTTT.

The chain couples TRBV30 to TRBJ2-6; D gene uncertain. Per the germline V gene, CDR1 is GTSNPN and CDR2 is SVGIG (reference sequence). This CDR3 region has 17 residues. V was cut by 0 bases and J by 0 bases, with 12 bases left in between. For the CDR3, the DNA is TGTGCCTGGAGTGTACTAAACCTCTTCTCTGGGGCCAACGTCCTGACTTTC. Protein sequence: CAWSVLNLFSGANVLTF.

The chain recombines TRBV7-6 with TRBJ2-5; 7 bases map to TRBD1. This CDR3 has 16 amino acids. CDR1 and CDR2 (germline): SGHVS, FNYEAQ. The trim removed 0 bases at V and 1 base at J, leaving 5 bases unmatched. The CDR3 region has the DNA TGTGCCAGCAGCTTAGCACAGACAGGGCCCCAAGAGACCCAGTACTTC. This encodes CASSLAQTGPQETQYF.

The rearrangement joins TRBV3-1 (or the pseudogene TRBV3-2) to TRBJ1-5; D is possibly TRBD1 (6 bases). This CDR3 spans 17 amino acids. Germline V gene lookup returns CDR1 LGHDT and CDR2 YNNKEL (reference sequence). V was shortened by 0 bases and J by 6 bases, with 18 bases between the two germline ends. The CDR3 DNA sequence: TGTGCCAGCAGCCAAGATAACCACAACAGGGAGGGTCAGCCCCAGCATTTT. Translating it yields CASSQDNHNREGQPQHF.

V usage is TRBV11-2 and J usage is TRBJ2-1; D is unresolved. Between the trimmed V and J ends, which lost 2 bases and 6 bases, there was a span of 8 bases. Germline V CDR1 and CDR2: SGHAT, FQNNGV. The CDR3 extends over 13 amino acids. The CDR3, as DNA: TGTGCCAGCAGCTTATTCTCAGGCAATGAGCAGTTCTTC. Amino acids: CASSLFSGNEQFF.

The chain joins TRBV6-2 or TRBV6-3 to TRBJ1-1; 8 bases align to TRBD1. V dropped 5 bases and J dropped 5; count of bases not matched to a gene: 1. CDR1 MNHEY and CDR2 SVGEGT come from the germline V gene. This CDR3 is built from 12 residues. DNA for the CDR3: TGTGCCAGCAGTGACAGGGGAACTGAAGCTTTCTTT. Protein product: CASSDRGTEAFF.

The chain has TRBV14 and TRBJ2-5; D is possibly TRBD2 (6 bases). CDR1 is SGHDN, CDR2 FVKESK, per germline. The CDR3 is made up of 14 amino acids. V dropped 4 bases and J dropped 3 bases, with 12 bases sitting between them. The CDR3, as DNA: TGTGCCAGCAGCCTAAATCGGGGGAAAGAGACCCAGTACTTC. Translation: CASSLNRGKETQYF.

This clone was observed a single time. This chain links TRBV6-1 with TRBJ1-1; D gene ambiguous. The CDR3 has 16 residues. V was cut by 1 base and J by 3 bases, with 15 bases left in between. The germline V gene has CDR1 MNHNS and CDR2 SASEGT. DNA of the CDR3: TGTGCCAGCAGTGAAGGTCAAGGACGAGGGTACACTGAAGCTTTCTTT. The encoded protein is CASSEGQGRGYTEAFF.

The CDR3 loop reads CASSTPPLTSGNNEQFF. The CDR3 DNA is TGTGCCAGTAGTACCCCGCCCCTGACTAGCGGGAACAATGAGCAGTTCTTC. The chain employs TRBV19 and TRBJ2-1, with 11 nucleotides matching TRBD2. Germline V gene lookup returns CDR1 LNHDA and CDR2 SQIVND (reference sequence). There are 17 residues in the CDR3. The junction had 10 bases not matched to a gene; V was cut back by 4 bases and J by 5 bases.

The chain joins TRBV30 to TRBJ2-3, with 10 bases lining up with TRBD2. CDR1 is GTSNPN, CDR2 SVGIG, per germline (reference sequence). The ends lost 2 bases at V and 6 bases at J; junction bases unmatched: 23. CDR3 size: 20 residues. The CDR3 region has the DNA TGTGCCTGGAGTCCCCCGGTCGACAGCGGGAGGGCCCTCGGTATGGATACGCAGTATTTT. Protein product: CAWSPPVDSGRALGMDTQYF.

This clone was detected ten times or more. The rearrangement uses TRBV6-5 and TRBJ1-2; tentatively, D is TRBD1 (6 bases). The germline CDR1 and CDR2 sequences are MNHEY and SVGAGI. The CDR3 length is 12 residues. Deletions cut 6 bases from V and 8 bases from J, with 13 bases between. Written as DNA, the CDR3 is TGTGCCAGCAGACAGGGATATCACGGCTACACCTTC. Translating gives CASRQGYHGYTF.

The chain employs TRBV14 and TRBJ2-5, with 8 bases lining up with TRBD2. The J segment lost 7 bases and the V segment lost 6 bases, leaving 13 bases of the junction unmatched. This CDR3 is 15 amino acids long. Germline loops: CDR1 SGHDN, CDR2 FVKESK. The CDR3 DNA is TGTGCCAGCAGTCTTCCGGGACTAGGCATGGGGACCCAGTACTTC. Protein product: CASSLPGLGMGTQYF.

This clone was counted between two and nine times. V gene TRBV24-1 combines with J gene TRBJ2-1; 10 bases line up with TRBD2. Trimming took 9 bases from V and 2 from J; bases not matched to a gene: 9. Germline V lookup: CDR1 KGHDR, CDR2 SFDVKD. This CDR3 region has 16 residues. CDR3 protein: CATARYLAGAYNEQFF. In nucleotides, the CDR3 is TGTGCCACCGCTCGTTACCTAGCGGGGGCCTACAATGAGCAGTTCTTC.

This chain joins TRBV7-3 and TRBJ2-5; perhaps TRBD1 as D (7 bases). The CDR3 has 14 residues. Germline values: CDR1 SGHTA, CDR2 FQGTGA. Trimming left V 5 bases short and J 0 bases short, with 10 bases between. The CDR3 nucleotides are TGTGCCAGCAGCATCAGGGGGGACCAAGAGACCCAGTACTTC. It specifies CASSIRGDQETQYF.